This passage covers 30 T cell receptor beta chains from one sample sequenced in a study of cytomegalovirus exposure and HLA in healthy donors. The PCR was carried out with 60 Vbeta primers and 13 Jbeta primers. TCRdb keeps only in-frame clones here, not all; method: immunoSEQ multiplex PCR. This sample has 150,000 to 200,000 clones, with about four fifths found just once. What was sequenced was PBMCs. The receptors were sampled from a boy between 2 and 10 years old in good health and CMV-seronegative.

This chain links TRBV9 with TRBJ2-5, with 12 bases that match TRBD2. The V gene's germline CDR1 is SGDLS and CDR2 YYNGEE. This CDR3 is built from 16 residues. J was trimmed by 7 bases and V by 0 bases; bases with no gene match: 7. The CDR3 protein is CASSVALAGGLGTQYF. CDR3 bases: TGTGCCAGCAGCGTAGCTCTAGCGGGGGGGCTAGGGACCCAGTACTTC.

In its sample, this clone was seen a few times. The rearrangement joins TRBV4-1 to TRBJ2-7; TRBD1 matches 7 bases. The CDR3 runs to 15 residues. Germline lookup yields CDR1 MGHRA and CDR2 YSYEKL. V was clipped by 1 base and J by 2 bases; unmatched bases: 5. In DNA form, the CDR3 reads TGCGCCAGCAGCCAAGGGAAGCAGGGGGCCTACGAGCAGTACTTC. This sequence encodes CASSQGKQGAYEQYF.

V usage is TRBV11-3 and J usage is TRBJ2-5, with D maybe TRBD2 (6 bases). Germline CDR1 is SGHNT and CDR2 is YENEEA. There are 18 residues in the CDR3. Trimming removed 3 bases at V and 5 bases at J, with 25 bases between. The DNA for the CDR3 is TGTGCCAGCAGCTTGGTGGGGGACCCACGCCCGGGGAGGGAGACCCAGTACTTC. Encoded protein: CASSLVGDPRPGRETQYF.

Only a few counts were recorded for this clone. The chain couples TRBV15 to TRBJ2-7; D unclear. V lost 1 base to trimming and J lost 4 bases, with 11 bases between them. Germline V lookup: CDR1 LNHNV, CDR2 YYDKDF (reference sequence). This CDR3 has 14 residues. CDR3 bases: TGTGCCACCAGCAGAGCGGCAGGCAGATACGAGCAGTACTTC. Amino acids: CATSRAAGRYEQYF.

This sequence joins TRBV6-5 and TRBJ2-7; the D gene is possibly TRBD2 (5 bases). Trimming took off 7 bases at V and 7 bases at J, with 14 bases between the two ends. Germline-derived CDR1 and CDR2 are MNHEY and SVGAGI. This CDR3 is 12 amino acids long. The CDR3 DNA reads TGTGCCAGCAAATCGGGAAGTCGGGAGCAGTACTTC. Its protein is CASKSGSREQYF.

The CDR3 DNA sequence: TGTGCCAGCAGCGTAGGTTCACAGACTAATTCACCCCTCCACTTT. Translation: CASSVGSQTNSPLHF. The chain combines TRBV9 with TRBJ1-6; D gene ambiguous. Per the germline V gene, CDR1 is SGDLS and CDR2 is YYNGEE. V was cut by 0 bases and J by 6 bases, with 10 bases left in between. The CDR3 is 15 amino acids. The whole variable domain, filled in from reference TRBV9 and TRBJ1-6, reads DSGVTQTPKHLITATGQRVTLRCSPRSGDLSVYWYQQSLDQGLQFLIQYYNGEERAKGNILERFSAQQFPDLHSELNLSSLELGDSALYFCASSVGSQTNSPLHFGNGTRLTVT.

This clone was detected only a few times. Other DNA sequences from this sample encode an identical CDR3 as well. The CDR3 loop reads CASSLAGNTEAFF. In DNA form, the CDR3 reads TGTGCCAGCAGCTTGGCCGGGAACACTGAAGCTTTCTTT. This chain connects TRBV5-4 to TRBJ1-1, with D hard to call. Germline V gene data show CDR1 as SGHNT and CDR2 as YYREEE (reference sequence). V gave up 0 bases and J gave up 1 base, with 4 bases separating them. The CDR3 covers 13 residues.

Concerning this clone: The sample holds other DNA sequences that translate to the same CDR3. The chain joins TRBV7-2 to TRBJ2-7, with D hard to call. The CDR3 length is 11 residues. Germline CDR1 SGHTA, CDR2 FQGNSA. Trimming left V 5 bases short and J 3 bases short, with 5 bases between. CDR3 region: CASSLYYEQYF. The CDR3 DNA reads as TGTGCCAGCAGCCTGTACTACGAGCAGTACTTC.

This chain links TRBV11-2 with TRBJ1-1, with D hard to call. The V end lost 1 base, the J end lost 2 bases, and 8 bases lay between the germline ends. Germline values: CDR1 SGHAT, CDR2 FQNNGV. The length of the CDR3 is 14 residues. Here the CDR3 reads CASSLGGVNTEAFF. DNA of the CDR3: TGTGCCAGCAGCTTAGGGGGAGTCAACACTGAAGCTTTCTTT.

J is TRBJ1-5 and V is TRBV5-1; 7 bases are a match to TRBD1. The CDR3 loop spans 16 amino acids. The germline CDR1 and CDR2 sequences are SGHRS and YFSETQ. V gave up 4 bases and J gave up 5 bases; unmatched junction bases: 12. CDR3 residues: CASSPAPGQWDQPQHF. CDR3 coding DNA: TGCGCCAGCAGCCCGGCGCCGGGACAGTGGGATCAGCCCCAGCATTTT.

The chain uses TRBV5-6 and TRBJ2-1; weak D call: TRBD1 (6 bases). The germline V gene has CDR1 SGHDT and CDR2 YYEEEE. Trimming removed 4 bases from V and 8 bases from J, with 16 bases in between. The CDR3 extends over 14 amino acids. The CDR3 reads CASSRTAALDEQFF. The DNA for the CDR3 is TGTGCCAGCAGCAGGACAGCTGCGTTGGATGAGCAGTTCTTC.

The chain uses TRBV5-5 and TRBJ2-7; D perhaps matches TRBD2 (5 bases). V was shortened by 2 bases and J by 3 bases, with 9 bases between the two germline ends. The CDR3 extends over 13 amino acids. The germline CDR1 and CDR2 sequences are SGHKS and YYEKEE (reference sequence). In DNA form, the CDR3 reads TGTGCCAGCAGCTTAAGAGGAGGCTACGAGCAGTACTTC. This gives the protein CASSLRGGYEQYF.

The chain carries TRBV5-1 and TRBJ2-1; 11 nucleotides agree with TRBD2. The length of the CDR3 is 16 residues. CDR1 SGHRS and CDR2 YFSETQ come from the germline V gene. Trimming removed 4 bases from V and 10 bases from J; junction bases left unmatched: 13. The DNA for the CDR3 is TGCGCCAGCAGCCCCGATAGCGGGGGGGCCTCCGTCGAGCAGTTCTTC. Translating gives CASSPDSGGASVEQFF. The entire variable domain, with the rest obtained from reference TRBV5-1 and TRBJ2-1, is as follows: KAGVTQTPRYLIKTRGQQVTLSCSPISGHRSVSWYQQTPGQGLQFLFEYFSETQRNKGNFPGRFSGRQFSNSRSEMNVSTLELGDSALYLCASSPDSGGASVEQFFGPGTRLTVL.

J is TRBJ2-2 and V is TRBV5-1; 12 bases align to TRBD2. Germline V gives CDR1 SGHRS, CDR2 YFSETQ. Germline trimming cut 1 base from V and 6 bases from J; bases unmatched to any gene: 7. The CDR3 is made up of 17 amino acids. The CDR3 nucleotides are TGCGCCAGCAGCTTGCTTGCGGGACTAGCGGGTTCCGGGGAGCTGTTTTTT. Its protein product is CASSLLAGLAGSGELFF.

The rearrangement uses TRBV12-5 and TRBJ2-2; 10 bases line up with TRBD2. Germline V CDR1 and CDR2: LGHNT, FRNRAP. The CDR3 spans 17 residues. Germline trimming cut 7 bases from V and 6 bases from J; bases unmatched to any gene: 14. As DNA, the CDR3 is TGTGCTAGTGCCTACGCCGGGACTAGCGTTCGGTCCGGGGAGCTGTTTTTT. This encodes CASAYAGTSVRSGELFF.

This chain uses TRBV18 with TRBJ2-3, with 7 nucleotides matching TRBD2. J was trimmed by 2 bases and V by 3 bases; bases with no gene match: 8. There are 16 residues in the CDR3. CDR1 KGHSH and CDR2 LQKENI come from the germline V gene. In nucleotides, the CDR3 is TGTGCCAGCTCACCCATAAGGGACTACTCCACAGATACGCAGTATTTT. Amino acids: CASSPIRDYSTDTQYF.

A few counts support this clone. V gene TRBV11-2 combines with J gene TRBJ1-5; D not resolved. Trimming pared 1 base from V and 4 bases from J, leaving 8 bases between. There are 14 residues in the CDR3. CDR1 is SGHAT and CDR2 is FQNNGV in the germline V gene. Written as DNA, the CDR3 is TGTGCCAGCAGCTTAGGACGGAGGAATCAGCCCCAGCATTTT. It translates to CASSLGRRNQPQHF.

V and J are TRBV11-2 and TRBJ1-3, with D uncertain. The CDR3 sequence is 13 residues long. Trimming left V 6 bases short and J 6 bases short, with 12 bases between. The germline CDR1 and CDR2 sequences are SGHAT and FQNNGV. CDR3 sequence reads: CASRRVGENTIYF. The CDR3 coding sequence is TGTGCCAGCAGGCGGGTCGGGGAAAACACCATATATTTT. The whole variable domain, remainder taken from reference TRBV11-2 and TRBJ1-3, is EAGVAQSPRYKIIEKRQSVAFWCNPISGHATLYWYQQILGQGPKLLIQFQNNGVVDDSQLPKDRFSAERLKGVDSTLKIQPAKLEDSAVYLCASRRVGENTIYFGEGSWLTVV.

The rearrangement links TRBV4-3 to TRBJ1-2; D is uncertain. Between the trimmed V and J ends, which lost 0 bases and 2 bases, there was a span of 10 bases. Per the germline V gene, CDR1 is LGHNA and CDR2 is YSLEER. The CDR3 length is 15 residues. Here the CDR3 reads CASSQDTSSNYGYTF. CDR3 sequence (DNA): TGCGCCAGCAGCCAAGACACTAGCAGCAACTATGGCTACACCTTC.

The chain couples TRBV7-9 to TRBJ2-2; 7 bases fit TRBD1. V dropped 5 bases and J dropped 3; count of bases not matched to a gene: 6. This CDR3 contains 15 residues. CDR1 and CDR2 (germline): SEHNR, FQNEAQ (reference sequence). CDR3 protein: CASSGEGAHTGELFF. The CDR3 bases are TGTGCCAGCAGCGGAGAGGGGGCGCACACCGGGGAGCTGTTTTTT.

This clone has a single count. This chain joins TRBV6-1 and TRBJ1-1; TRBD1 matches 9 bases. V gave up 7 bases and J gave up 4 bases; unmatched junction bases: 10. This CDR3 region has 15 residues. Germline V lookup: CDR1 MNHNS, CDR2 SASEGT. The CDR3 DNA reads TGTGCCAGCATAATCGCACAGGGGGCGGGCACTGAAGCTTTCTTT. This translates into CASIIAQGAGTEAFF.

The chain couples TRBV7-2 to TRBJ2-5; D may be TRBD2 (6 bases). Germline V gives CDR1 SGHTA, CDR2 FQGNSA. V dropped 2 bases and J dropped 5 bases, with 15 bases sitting between them. The CDR3 runs 15 residues. The chain's CDR3 is CASSLKRRLAETQYF. The CDR3 DNA reads as TGTGCCAGCAGCTTAAAAAGGAGGCTAGCGGAGACCCAGTACTTC. The full variable domain, rest sourced from reference TRBV7-2 and TRBJ2-5, is GAGVSQSPSNKVTEKGKDVELRCDPISGHTALYWYRQSLGQGLEFLIYFQGNSAPDKSGLPSDRFSAERTGGSVSTLTIQRTQQEDSAVYLCASSLKRRLAETQYFGPGTRLLVL.

V gene TRBV11-2 combines with J gene TRBJ1-1; the D is unclear. Germline V gene sequence: CDR1 SGHAT, CDR2 FQNNGV. Trimming shortened V by 5 bases and J by 3 bases, and 13 bases separated the two germline ends. This CDR3 has 14 residues. The CDR3 coding sequence is TGTGCCAGCAGCCCAAAGATCCGAGACACTGAAGCTTTCTTT. Encoded protein: CASSPKIRDTEAFF.

The chain uses TRBV19 and TRBJ2-4; D perhaps matches TRBD1 (6 bases). The CDR3 covers 13 residues. The V end was cut by 8 bases, the J end by 0 bases, with 8 bases between. Per germline, CDR1 LNHDA and CDR2 SQIVND (reference sequence). CDR3 nucleotides: TGTGCCAGTTCAGGGGAAGCCAAAAACATTCAGTACTTC. Translating it yields CASSGEAKNIQYF.

The CDR3 sequence: CASSHDRGGYEQYF. The CDR3 DNA follows: TGTGCCAGCAGCCATGACAGGGGGGGCTACGAGCAGTACTTC. The chain is built from TRBV7-9 and TRBJ2-7, with 9 bases identical to TRBD1. CDR1 is SEHNR, CDR2 FQNEAQ, per germline (reference sequence). J gave up 3 bases and V 5 bases, and 5 bases lay outside the gene matches. This CDR3 is 14 amino acids long.

A few counts support this clone. This sequence joins TRBV11-1 and TRBJ1-1; unclear D gene. There are 14 residues in the CDR3. CDR1 and CDR2 (germline): SGHAT, FQDESV (reference sequence). Trimming stripped 0 bases from V and 1 base from J, with 6 bases between. DNA for the CDR3: TGTGCCAGCAGCTTAGCCCCCTCGAACACTGAAGCTTTCTTT. Translated: CASSLAPSNTEAFF.

The chain recombines TRBV6-5 with TRBJ2-1; 9 bases line up with TRBD2. The ends lost 5 bases at V and 3 bases at J; junction bases unmatched: 2. The CDR3 is 14 amino acids. CDR1 MNHEY and CDR2 SVGAGI come from the germline V gene. CDR3 coding DNA: TGTGCCAGCAGTCTAGCGGGGTTCTACAATGAGCAGTTCTTC. The encoded protein is CASSLAGFYNEQFF.

The chain combines TRBV5-1 with TRBJ1-1; TRBD1 aligns across 9 bases. CDR1 SGHRS and CDR2 YFSETQ come from the germline V gene. This CDR3 region has 15 residues. Trimming cost V 4 bases and J 5 bases; bases outside gene matches: 9. The CDR3 coding sequence is TGCGCCAGCAGCCCGACGGACAGGGGTTTTACTGAAGCTTTCTTT. Its translation: CASSPTDRGFTEAFF.

The J gene is TRBJ1-2, the V gene TRBV6-5; 8 bases line up with TRBD1. The CDR3 contains 16 residues. Germline V lookup: CDR1 MNHEY, CDR2 SVGAGI. V lost 4 bases, J lost 1 base, and 8 bases stayed unmatched. The CDR3 DNA reads as TGTGCCAGCAGTTCCCCCGCGGACAGGGATAACTATGGCTACACCTTC. Protein: CASSSPADRDNYGYTF.

The chain combines TRBV19 with TRBJ1-3; no reliable D call. Between the trimmed V and J ends, which lost 2 bases and 2 bases, there was a span of 10 bases. Germline V gives CDR1 LNHDA, CDR2 SQIVND (reference sequence). The CDR3 is 15 amino acids. The CDR3, as DNA: TGTGCCAGTAGTATAAGCGGAGGGACTGGAAACACCATATATTTT. As protein: CASSISGGTGNTIYF.